These T cell receptor beta chains were read from a single sample in a study of identical twins. TCRdb reprocessed the 5' RACE reads with MiXCR, giving one entry per CDR3 protein. The sample holds about 660,000 distinct CDR3 sequences; more than 6.5% are singletons and the top ten take 0.75% to 1%. This sample also belongs to another study, concerning yellow fever vaccine responses in identical twins.

Sequenced material: PBMCs. These receptors all come from a woman aged 18-29 years in good health. Both conserved end residues are part of each CDR3. The D gene is left open where the match is weak. Not every row has a clone size; where given, it reads once, few, many or a size class.

J gene: TRBJ1-1
D gene: .
clone size: many
V gene: TRBV3-2
CDR3 length: 17
CDR3 DNA: TGTGCCAGCAGCCCGACAGGGAAGGAAGGTCCCTACACTGAAGCTTTCTTT
CDR3 protein: CASSPTGKEGPYTEAFF

J gene: TRBJ2-3
D gene: .
clone size: .
V gene: TRBV9
CDR3 length: 13
CDR3 DNA: TGTGCCAGCAGCCAGTCCGGGGGAGGTACGCAGTATTTT
CDR3 protein: CASSQSGGGTQYF

J gene: TRBJ1-5
D gene: .
clone size: many
V gene: TRBV5-1
CDR3 length: 14
CDR3 DNA: TGCGCCAGCAGCTTGGAGGGGGTCGATCAGCCCCAGCATTTT
CDR3 protein: CASSLEGVDQPQHF

J gene: TRBJ2-1
D gene: .
clone size: few
V gene: TRBV6-1
CDR3 length: 19
CDR3 DNA: TGTGCCAGCACCCCGGGGGGGACAGAGCTAGCGAAAGTCTACAATGAGCAGTTCTTC
CDR3 protein: CASTPGGTELAKVYNEQFF

J gene: TRBJ2-7
D gene: TRBD1
clone size: .
V gene: TRBV9
CDR3 length: 15
CDR3 DNA: TGTGCCAGCAGCGTAAGGACAGGATCGTCCTACGAGCAGTACTTC
CDR3 protein: CASSVRTGSSYEQYF

J gene: TRBJ2-7
D gene: .
clone size: many
V gene: TRBV28
CDR3 length: 13
CDR3 DNA: TGTGCCAGCAGTTCTAGAGGAACCTACGAGCAGTACTTC
CDR3 protein: CASSSRGTYEQYF

J gene: TRBJ1-6
D gene: TRBD1
clone size: many
V gene: TRBV6-5
CDR3 length: 16
CDR3 DNA: TGTGCCAGCAGTTACGACGCCGGGACAGAGCATTCACCCCTCCACTTT
CDR3 protein: CASSYDAGTEHSPLHF

J gene: TRBJ2-6
D gene: .
clone size: few
V gene: TRBV7-3
CDR3 length: 14
CDR3 DNA: TGTGCCAGCAGCTTAAACACGGATACCAACGTCCTGACTTTC
CDR3 protein: CASSLNTDTNVLTF

J gene: TRBJ2-1
D gene: TRBD1
clone size: many
V gene: TRBV4-1
CDR3 length: 18
CDR3 DNA: TGCGCCAGCAGCCAAGAATCGGTAGGGGGCATGATGGTAAATGAGCAGTTCTTC
CDR3 protein: CASSQESVGGMMVNEQFF

J gene: TRBJ2-7
D gene: .
clone size: .
V gene: TRBV3-1
CDR3 length: 14
CDR3 DNA: TGTGCCAGCAGCCTTACATTGGACTTCTACGAGCAGTACTTC
CDR3 protein: CASSLTLDFYEQYF

J gene: TRBJ2-3
D gene: .
clone size: .
V gene: TRBV16
CDR3 length: 14
CDR3 DNA: TGTGCCAGCAGCCCTACGACAGGCACAGATACGCAGTATTTT
CDR3 protein: CASSPTTGTDTQYF

J gene: TRBJ2-1
D gene: TRBD2
clone size: few
V gene: TRBV14
CDR3 length: 15
CDR3 DNA: TGTGCCAGCAGCCAACTAGCGGGAGTCGTCAATGAGCAGTTCTTC
CDR3 protein: CASSQLAGVVNEQFF

J gene: TRBJ2-2
D gene: .
clone size: many
V gene: TRBV6-2/TRBV6-3
CDR3 length: 12
CDR3 DNA: TGTGCCAGCAGTTTTTACACCGGGGAGCTGTTTTTT
CDR3 protein: CASSFYTGELFF

J gene: TRBJ1-4
D gene: TRBD1
clone size: .
V gene: TRBV6-1
CDR3 length: 14
CDR3 DNA: TGTGCCAGCAGTGGGACAGGGGTAACTGAAAAACTGTTTTTT
CDR3 protein: CASSGTGVTEKLFF

J gene: TRBJ2-1
D gene: .
clone size: .
V gene: TRBV19
CDR3 length: 14
CDR3 DNA: TGTGCCAGTAGTACCAGGACATCGCTGCATGAGCATTTCTTC
CDR3 protein: CASSTRTSLHEHFF

J gene: TRBJ2-7
D gene: .
clone size: few
V gene: TRBV7-2
CDR3 length: 15
CDR3 DNA: TGTGCCAGCAGCTCCCTGGCAGGGCGCACCTACGAGCAGTACTTC
CDR3 protein: CASSSLAGRTYEQYF

J gene: TRBJ2-3
D gene: TRBD2
clone size: few
V gene: TRBV5-1
CDR3 length: 17
CDR3 DNA: TGCGCCAGCAGCTTCCGACTAGCGGGGGGGCCCACAGATACGCAGTATTTT
CDR3 protein: CASSFRLAGGPTDTQYF

J gene: TRBJ2-1
D gene: .
clone size: .
V gene: TRBV24-1
CDR3 length: 16
CDR3 DNA: TGTGCCACCAGTGACCCCGGTCCCCTTCTAGTTAATGAGCAGTTCTTC
CDR3 protein: CATSDPGPLLVNEQFF

J gene: TRBJ2-1
D gene: .
clone size: many
V gene: TRBV15
CDR3 length: 13
CDR3 DNA: TGTGCCACCAGCCGGGACGTATACAATGAGCAGTTCTTC
CDR3 protein: CATSRDVYNEQFF

J gene: TRBJ2-3
D gene: TRBD2
clone size: .
V gene: TRBV7-6
CDR3 length: 16
CDR3 DNA: TGTGCCAGCAGTTACGGGGGGGAGGCTAGCACAGATACGCAGTATTTT
CDR3 protein: CASSYGGEASTDTQYF

J gene: TRBJ2-1
D gene: .
clone size: .
V gene: TRBV20-1
CDR3 length: 16
CDR3 DNA: TGCAGTGCTAGAGAGGCAACAGGGAGGTTCTACAATGAGCAGTTCTTC
CDR3 protein: CSAREATGRFYNEQFF

J gene: TRBJ1-5
D gene: .
clone size: few
V gene: TRBV6-1
CDR3 length: 14
CDR3 DNA: TGTGCCAGCAGACGGGGAGGGACGGGGCAGCCCCAGCATTTT
CDR3 protein: CASRRGGTGQPQHF

J gene: TRBJ1-1
D gene: .
clone size: many
V gene: TRBV3-1
CDR3 length: 13
CDR3 DNA: TGTGCCAGCAGCCGCAATACAGGGTCTGAAGCTTTCTTT
CDR3 protein: CASSRNTGSEAFF

J gene: TRBJ2-1
D gene: .
clone size: few
V gene: TRBV9
CDR3 length: 16
CDR3 DNA: TGTGCCAGCAGCGGAGGGAAACTAGGGGTAATCAATGAGCAGTTCTTC
CDR3 protein: CASSGGKLGVINEQFF

J gene: TRBJ2-4
D gene: .
clone size: few
V gene: TRBV15
CDR3 length: 15
CDR3 DNA: TGTGCCACCAGCAGAGATAGGGGGTCCAAAAACATTCAGTACTTC
CDR3 protein: CATSRDRGSKNIQYF